These T cell receptor beta chains were read from a single sample in a study of T-cell memory formation after mild COVID-19. MiXCR, run by TCRdb on the 5' RACE reads, gives a single entry per CDR3 protein. The repertoire holds fewer than 450,000 distinct CDR3 sequences, with roughly 21% as singletons. Sequenced: PBMCs or a T cell subset sorted from them (not recorded which). These receptors were taken from an adult woman who had mild COVID-19 (a few samples of this study predate the infection). Cell type and time point are not known. Both conserved end residues are part of each CDR3. The D gene is left open where the match is weak. A row's size may be missing; if present it is once, few, many or a size class.

abundance | j_gene | v_gene | d_gene | CDR3nt | CDR3aa
NA | TRBJ2-7 | TRBV29-1 | NA | TGCAGCGTGGAGGGAGTACCGGGCGAGCAGTACTTC | CSVEGVPGEQYF
few | TRBJ2-1 | TRBV7-6 | TRBD2 | TGTGCCAGCAGCTTGGAGTCGGGACTAGCGGGAGATGAGCAGTTCTTC | CASSLESGLAGDEQFF
many | TRBJ2-2 | TRBV5-1 | TRBD2 | TGCGCCAGCAGCTTGACTAGCGGGGGCGACACCGGGGAGCTGTTTTTT | CASSLTSGGDTGELFF
NA | TRBJ1-3 | TRBV29-1 | NA | TGCAGCGTTGAAGAGAGAGGACAGAAGAATGGAAACACCATATATTTT | CSVEERGQKNGNTIYF
NA | TRBJ2-7 | TRBV12-3/TRBV12-4 | TRBD1 | TGTGCCAGCAGTACAGAGGGACAGGGGGCCTCCTACGAGCAGTACTTC | CASSTEGQGASYEQYF
few | TRBJ2-1 | TRBV12-3/TRBV12-4 | TRBD2 | TGTGCCAGCAGTTCTAGCGGGAGGAGATACAATGAGCAGTTCTTC | CASSSSGRRYNEQFF
NA | TRBJ2-7 | TRBV7-9 | NA | TGTGCCAGCAGCTTAGCCGGGGCGAATGTGGACGAGCAGTACTTC | CASSLAGANVDEQYF
NA | TRBJ2-1 | TRBV7-2 | TRBD2 | TGTGCCAGCAGCCCCGGGACTAGCGGTCCTACTGAGCAGTTCTTC | CASSPGTSGPTEQFF
NA | TRBJ2-3 | TRBV24-1 | NA | TGTGCCACCAGTGATACTCTAGCGTCAGATACGCAGTATTTT | CATSDTLASDTQYF
many | TRBJ2-1 | TRBV5-1 | NA | TGCGCCAGCAGCTTGATTGCGGGTGAGCAGTTCTTC | CASSLIAGEQFF
NA | TRBJ2-1 | TRBV12-3/TRBV12-4 | TRBD1 | TGTGCCAGCCGGCAGGGGGCCCTTACTTACAATGAGCAGTTCTTC | CASRQGALTYNEQFF
few | TRBJ2-3 | TRBV5-1 | TRBD1 | TGCGCCAGCAGCGCCGGGACAGCTCCTAGCACAGATACGCAGTATTTT | CASSAGTAPSTDTQYF
NA | TRBJ2-7 | TRBV5-1 | NA | TGCGCCAGCAGCTATATTCCTTGGGGTCCCTACGAGCAGTACTTC | CASSYIPWGPYEQYF
few | TRBJ2-3 | TRBV7-8 | TRBD2 | TGTGCCAGCAGCCTGCCGGGACTAGCGGGTAAAGATACGCAGTATTTT | CASSLPGLAGKDTQYF
few | TRBJ1-5 | TRBV7-9 | TRBD1 | TGTGCCAGCAGCCCGGACAGGGGGCACCAGCCCCAGCATTTT | CASSPDRGHQPQHF
many | TRBJ2-2 | TRBV20-1 | TRBD2 | TGCAGTGCTGGGAGCGGGGGGAACACCGGGGAGCTGTTTTTT | CSAGSGGNTGELFF
few | TRBJ2-3 | TRBV20-1 | TRBD2 | TGCAGTGCTAGAGTCCGGACTAGCGGGAGATCAGATACGCAGTATTTT | CSARVRTSGRSDTQYF
few | TRBJ1-6 | TRBV7-2 | NA | TGTGCCAGCAGCTTACAGGATAATTCACCCCTCCACTTT | CASSLQDNSPLHF
many | TRBJ2-5 | TRBV7-7 | NA | TGTGCTAGCAGCTCCGGCGAGCTAGCGCCTCAAGAGACCCAGTACTTC | CASSSGELAPQETQYF
many | TRBJ2-3 | TRBV7-9 | NA | TGTGCCAGCAGCCCGGACAGCTTTACCCCAGATACGCAGTATTTT | CASSPDSFTPDTQYF
few | TRBJ1-4 | TRBV5-1 | NA | TGCGCCAGCAGCTTTGCGGGGTCGGGGGCCGGCGAAAAACTGTTTTTT | CASSFAGSGAGEKLFF
few | TRBJ1-6 | TRBV7-9 | NA | TGTGCCAGCAGCTTATCTGGGGTTGATTCACCCCTCCACTTT | CASSLSGVDSPLHF
NA | TRBJ2-5 | TRBV6-1 | TRBD1 | TGTGCCAGCGCGTCCGGGACAGTACAAGAGACCCAGTACTTC | CASASGTVQETQYF
few | TRBJ2-4 | TRBV2 | TRBD2 | TGTGCCAGCAGTGCCGGGACTATAGCCAAAAACATTCAGTACTTC | CASSAGTIAKNIQYF
few | TRBJ2-1 | TRBV29-1 | TRBD2 | TGCAGCGTCGGGACTAGCGGGAGGCTTAGCGGCTCCTACAATGAGCAGTTCTTC | CSVGTSGRLSGSYNEQFF
NA | TRBJ2-7 | TRBV7-9 | NA | TGTGCCAGCAGCCTCCTGACGTCTCTCGAGCAGTACTTC | CASSLLTSLEQYF
NA | TRBJ2-1 | TRBV4-3 | NA | TGCGCCAGCAGCCGGCGGAGATACAATGAGCAGTTCTTC | CASSRRRYNEQFF
many | TRBJ2-4 | TRBV5-6 | NA | TGTGCCAGCACCGCGACAGAACACCTTTTAGCCAAAAACATTCAGTACTTC | CASTATEHLLAKNIQYF
few | TRBJ1-5 | TRBV5-6 | NA | TGTGCCAGCAGTTCCTCGGACTATAGCAATCAGCCCCAGCATTTT | CASSSSDYSNQPQHF
few | TRBJ2-3 | TRBV29-1 | TRBD1 | TGCAGCGGCCAACAGGGGGCCTTCACAGATACGCAGTATTTT | CSGQQGAFTDTQYF
many | TRBJ2-1 | TRBV15 | TRBD1 | TGTGCCACCAGAGGGTCCGGGACAGCCTCAAATGAGCAGTTCTTC | CATRGSGTASNEQFF
NA | TRBJ2-7 | TRBV7-9 | TRBD2 | TGTGCCAGCAGCTTTTGGGGCGGGGGTCTCCACGAGCAGTACTTC | CASSFWGGGLHEQYF
NA | TRBJ2-1 | TRBV7-3 | NA | TGTGCCAGCAGCTTGGAGCGTACCTACAATGAGCAGTTCTTC | CASSLERTYNEQFF
few | TRBJ1-1 | TRBV4-1 | TRBD1 | TGCGCCAGCAGCCCCCGGGACAGGGTGAACACTGAAGCTTTCTTT | CASSPRDRVNTEAFF
few | TRBJ2-7 | TRBV24-1 | NA | TGTGCCACCAGTGATACCGGGGGTGTCTACGAGCAGTACTTC | CATSDTGGVYEQYF
NA | TRBJ2-7 | TRBV10-3 | NA | TGTGCCATCGGGGAAACAGGGTATCGGTACGAGCAGTACTTC | CAIGETGYRYEQYF
NA | TRBJ1-1 | TRBV4-1 | TRBD1 | TGCGCCAGCAGCCGGGACAGCAACACTGAAGCTTTCTTT | CASSRDSNTEAFF
NA | TRBJ2-1 | TRBV20-1 | NA | TGCAGTGCTAGTGGCTCGGTAAATGAGCAGTTCTTC | CSASGSVNEQFF
NA | TRBJ1-4 | TRBV9 | TRBD1 | TGTGCCAGCAGCGGGACAGGCGGGGTTAATGAAAAACTGTTTTTT | CASSGTGGVNEKLFF
few | TRBJ1-1 | TRBV15 | NA | TGTGCCACCAGAAGGGGGTTGAACACTGAAGCTTTCTTT | CATRRGLNTEAFF
few | TRBJ2-3 | TRBV3-1 | TRBD2 | TGTGCCAGCAGCCAAGAAGGGTTCCGGACTAGCGGCACAGATACGCAGTATTTT | CASSQEGFRTSGTDTQYF
NA | TRBJ2-1 | TRBV7-9 | TRBD1 | TGTGCCAGCAGCTCGCGGCCCGGGACAGATAACAATGAGCAGTTCTTC | CASSSRPGTDNNEQFF
NA | TRBJ2-3 | TRBV15 | NA | TGTGCCACCAGTCTAGCGGATACGCAGTATTTT | CATSLADTQYF
NA | TRBJ2-4 | TRBV5-5 | NA | TGTGCCAGCAGCTTGGACATACAGGGCGGAGGAAACATTCAGTACTTC | CASSLDIQGGGNIQYF
few | TRBJ2-7 | TRBV6-5 | NA | TGTGCCAGCAGTTACTCGAGTACAGCCTCCTACGAGCAGTACTTC | CASSYSSTASYEQYF
few | TRBJ1-1 | TRBV6-1 | TRBD1 | TGTGCCAGCAGTGAAGCGAGGACAGGGGGCGACCCTGAAGCTTTCTTT | CASSEARTGGDPEAFF